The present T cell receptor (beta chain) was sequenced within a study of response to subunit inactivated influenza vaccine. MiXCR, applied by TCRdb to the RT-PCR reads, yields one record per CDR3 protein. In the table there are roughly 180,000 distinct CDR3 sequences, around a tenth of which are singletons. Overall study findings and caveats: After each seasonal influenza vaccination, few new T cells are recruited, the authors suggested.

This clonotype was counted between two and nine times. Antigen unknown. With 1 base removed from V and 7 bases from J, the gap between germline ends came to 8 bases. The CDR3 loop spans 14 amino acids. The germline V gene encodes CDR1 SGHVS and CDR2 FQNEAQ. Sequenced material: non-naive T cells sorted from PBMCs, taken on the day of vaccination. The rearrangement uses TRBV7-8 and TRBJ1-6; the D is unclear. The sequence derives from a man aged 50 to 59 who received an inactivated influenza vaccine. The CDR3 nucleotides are TGTGCCAGCAGCTTAGGTAACACCAATTCACCCCTCCACTTT. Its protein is CASSLGNTNSPLHF.